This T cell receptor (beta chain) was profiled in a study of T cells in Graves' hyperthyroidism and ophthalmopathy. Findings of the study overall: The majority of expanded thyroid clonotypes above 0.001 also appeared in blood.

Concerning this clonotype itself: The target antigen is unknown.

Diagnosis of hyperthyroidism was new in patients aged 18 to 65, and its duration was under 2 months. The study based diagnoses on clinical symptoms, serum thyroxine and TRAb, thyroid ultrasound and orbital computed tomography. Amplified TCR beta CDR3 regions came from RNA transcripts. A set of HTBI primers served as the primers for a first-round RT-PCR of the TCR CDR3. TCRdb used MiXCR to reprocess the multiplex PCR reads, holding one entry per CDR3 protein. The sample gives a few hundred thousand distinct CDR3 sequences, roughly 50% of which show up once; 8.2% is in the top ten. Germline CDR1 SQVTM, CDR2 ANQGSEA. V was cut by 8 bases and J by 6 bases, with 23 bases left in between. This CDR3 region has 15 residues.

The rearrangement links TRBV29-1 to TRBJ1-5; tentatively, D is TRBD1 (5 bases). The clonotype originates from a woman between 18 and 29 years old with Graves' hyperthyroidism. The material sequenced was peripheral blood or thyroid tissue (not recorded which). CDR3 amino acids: CSSPIGSQGGQPQHF. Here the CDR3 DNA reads TGCAGCTCACCAATCGGGTCGCAGGGTGGTCAGCCCCAGCATTTT.